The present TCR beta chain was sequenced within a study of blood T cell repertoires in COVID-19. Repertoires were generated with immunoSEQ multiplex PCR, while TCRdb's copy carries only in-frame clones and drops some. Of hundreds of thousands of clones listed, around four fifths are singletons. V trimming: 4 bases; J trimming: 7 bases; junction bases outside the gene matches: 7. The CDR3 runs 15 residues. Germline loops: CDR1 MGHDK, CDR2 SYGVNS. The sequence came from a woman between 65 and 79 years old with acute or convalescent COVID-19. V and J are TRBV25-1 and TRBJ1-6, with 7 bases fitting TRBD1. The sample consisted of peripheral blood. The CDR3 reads CASSGQGTRNSPLHF. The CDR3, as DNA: TGTGCCAGCAGTGGACAGGGAACCCGAAATTCACCCCTCCACTTT.